Below are 28 T cell receptor beta chains sequenced from a single sample in a study of tumor-infiltrating lymphocytes in oesophageal squamous cell carcinoma. MiXCR was run by TCRdb on the PCR reads, yielding one entry per CDR3 protein. Of 5,500 to 7,500 distinct CDR3 sequences listed, 13% to 15% are singletons. Material: esophageal tumor tissue. These receptors were obtained from a male donor with esophageal squamous cell carcinoma.

This clonotype occurred a few times. CDR3 protein: CASSFGGSPLHF. In nucleotides, the CDR3 is TGTGCCAGCAGTTTCGGCGGTTCACCCCTCCACTTT. This chain connects TRBV12-3 or TRBV12-4 to TRBJ1-6, with D unresolved. The CDR3 length is 12 residues. The V and J ends lost 3 bases and 9 bases respectively, with 6 bases between them.

The sample holds many counts of this clonotype. The rearrangement links TRBV27 to TRBJ2-2; TRBD1 agrees at 10 bases. This CDR3 has 16 residues. J lost 4 bases, V lost 3 bases, and 5 bases had no gene match. Germline CDR1 is MNHEY and CDR2 is SMNVEV (reference sequence). DNA for the CDR3: TGTGCCAGCAGTTTGCCGGGACAGGGGACCACCGGGGAGCTGTTTTTT. Amino acids: CASSLPGQGTTGELFF.

This clonotype has only a few counts. This chain connects TRBV5-1 to TRBJ2-5; 10 bases map to TRBD2. With 3 bases clipped from V and 11 bases from J, the junction kept 16 bases outside the gene matches. Germline V gives CDR1 SGHRS, CDR2 YFSETQ. The CDR3 is 16 amino acids. The CDR3 nucleotides are TGCGCCAGCAGCTCTGCTAGCGGGGGATCCTACAATGAGCAGTACTTC. Residues: CASSSASGGSYNEQYF.

This clonotype was seen only a few times. The genes are TRBV6-4 and TRBJ2-3; possibly TRBD1 or TRBD2 for D (5 bases each). Germline CDR1 is MRHNA and CDR2 is SNTAGT. V lost 6 bases to trimming and J lost 14 bases, with 24 bases between them. The CDR3 has 14 amino acids. This CDR3 reads CASRDGTDTGELYF. The CDR3 coding sequence is TGTGCCAGCAGAGACGGGACGGACACCGGGGAGCTGTATTTT.

This clonotype was detected ten times or more. A much larger clone differs from this one at a single base, so this may be a read error. The chain recombines TRBV12-3 or TRBV12-4 with TRBJ2-5; 7 bases map to TRBD1. J lost 11 bases, V lost 4 bases, and 13 bases had no gene match. The CDR3 has 14 residues. CDR3 coding DNA: TGTGCCAGCAGTTGGGACAGTTCCTACAATGAGCAGTACTTC. Its translation is CASSWDSSYNEQYF.

This clonotype has at least ten counts. The V call is TRBV2, the J call TRBJ2-1; 9 bases agree with TRBD1. The CDR3 extends over 17 amino acids. J gave up 5 bases and V 3 bases, and 11 bases lay outside the gene matches. The V gene's germline CDR1 is SNHLY and CDR2 FYNNEI. As DNA, the CDR3 is TGTGCCAGCAGTGAGGGGAGCCTGGGGACAGGGCACAATGAGCAGTTCTTC. This sequence encodes CASSEGSLGTGHNEQFF.

In its sample, this clonotype was seen many times. The chain links TRBV5-6 to TRBJ1-5; D call uncertain. Germline V gene sequence: CDR1 SGHDT, CDR2 YYEEEE. This CDR3 region has 14 residues. With 1 base removed from V and 0 bases from J, the gap between germline ends came to 5 bases. The CDR3 sequence: CASSLFNSNQPQHF. DNA of the CDR3: TGTGCCAGCAGCTTGTTCAATAGCAATCAGCCCCAGCATTTT.

This clonotype has at least ten counts. The chain is built from TRBV6-1 and TRBJ2-3, with D perhaps TRBD1 (6 bases). Germline V gene data show CDR1 as MNHNS and CDR2 as SASEGT. This CDR3 is built from 13 residues. The V and J ends lost 8 bases and 1 base respectively, with 10 bases between them. The CDR3 protein is CASGGQGTDTQYF. CDR3 in DNA: TGTGCCAGCGGGGGCCAAGGCACAGATACGCAGTATTTT.

There are a few counts of this clonotype. The chain is built from TRBV9 and TRBJ1-4; the match to TRBD1 covers 9 bases. V was clipped by 0 bases and J by 8 bases; unmatched bases: 8. The germline gives CDR1 SGDLS, CDR2 YYNGEE. This CDR3 region has 16 residues. CDR3: CASSVAVRTGEEKLFF. The DNA of the CDR3 is TGTGCCAGCAGCGTAGCTGTCAGGACAGGGGAAGAAAAACTGTTTTTT.

This clonotype came up many times. The DNA for the CDR3 is TGTGCCAGCAGCGGGGCGGGAGCAATTGGAAACACCATATATTTT. This codes for CASSGAGAIGNTIYF. The chain carries TRBV5-6 and TRBJ1-3, with D possibly being TRBD1 (5 bases). The germline V gene encodes CDR1 SGHDT and CDR2 YYEEEE. Trimming left V 4 bases short and J 3 bases short, with 14 bases between. This CDR3 has 15 amino acids.

In this sample, this clonotype turned up a few times. The gene calls are TRBV2 and TRBJ1-2, with 7 bases identical to TRBD1. CDR3 length: 12 amino acids. The trim removed 10 bases at V and 3 bases at J, leaving 5 bases unmatched. The germline CDR1 and CDR2 sequences are SNHLY and FYNNEI. This chain's CDR3 is CAIGGGDYGYTF. The CDR3 nucleotides are TGTGCCATAGGGGGCGGGGACTATGGCTACACCTTC.

Comments on this clonotype: The conserved phenylalanine or tryptophan normally closing the CDR3 is absent here, so this likely arose from a read error. The limits of the CDR3 on the DNA are not certain, so only TCRdb's listed CDR3 is given. This chain connects TRBV5-6 to TRBJ2-5; the D call in the table, TRBD2, was not verified against the DNA. The CDR3 adds up to 17 amino acids, both ends counted. The germline CDR1 and CDR2 sequences are SGHDT and YYEEEE. The CDR3 loop reads CASSRGQGENSPLHFGN.

This clonotype was detected many times. Given a much more abundant clone one base away, this may be a read error. This chain connects TRBV12-3 or TRBV12-4 to TRBJ2-7; no definite D call. CDR3 length: 11 amino acids. Trimming cost V 8 bases and J 7 bases, with 12 bases left between them. CDR3: CASRRLGEQYF. The CDR3 DNA is TGTGCCAGCCGAAGGCTCGGTGAGCAGTACTTC.

By sample fraction, this clonotype is medium-sized. With a much larger clone just one base away, this may be a read error. The chain has TRBV7-8 and TRBJ2-7; D is ambiguous. V dropped 0 bases and J dropped 7 bases, with 10 bases sitting between them. The V gene's germline CDR1 is SGHVS and CDR2 FQNEAQ. This CDR3 has 13 residues. CDR3 sequence: CASSLASWNEQYF. The CDR3 DNA follows: TGTGCCAGCAGCTTAGCTAGTTGGAATGAGCAGTACTTC.

Concerning this clonotype itself: One junction end disagrees with the germline gene, perhaps due to a read error. This chain connects TRBV7-2 to TRBJ2-6; D unclear. The CDR3 is 15 amino acids. Germline CDR1 is SGHTA and CDR2 is FQGNSA. CDR3 DNA: TGTGCCAGCAGCTATTCATCAGGAGCTAAGTATGGCTACACATTC. It encodes CASSYSSGAKYGYTF.

The chain has TRBV4-2 and TRBJ2-7; D assignment may be TRBD1 or TRBD2 (5 bases each). The V gene lost 0 bases and the J gene lost 0 bases, with 9 bases spanning the gap. This CDR3 region has 15 residues. Germline V lookup: CDR1 LGHNA, CDR2 YNFKEQ. The CDR3 sequence is CASSQDRGPSYEQYF. In nucleotides, the CDR3 is TGTGCCAGCAGCCAAGATAGGGGACCCTCCTACGAGCAGTACTTC.

By share, this clonotype ranks as medium-sized (0.01 to 0.1%). The V call is TRBV11-2, the J call TRBJ2-5; TRBD2 agrees at 8 bases. TRBJ2-7 explains the end of the DNA better; the J call may be wrong. The germline gives CDR1 SGHAT, CDR2 FQNNGV. This CDR3 has 13 residues. As DNA, the CDR3 is TGTGCCAGCAGCATCGGACTAGCAGCCGAGCAGTACTTC. Encoded protein: CASSIGLAAEQYF.

This clonotype has a single count. The rearrangement links TRBV7-8 to TRBJ2-5; TRBD2 agrees at 13 bases. The junction had 7 bases not matched to a gene; V was cut back by 6 bases and J by 0 bases. Germline V CDR1 and CDR2: SGHVS, FQNEAQ. The CDR3 loop spans 17 amino acids. CDR3 region: CASRKPLAGGYQETQYF. CDR3 DNA sequence: TGTGCCAGCAGAAAACCACTAGCGGGGGGGTACCAAGAGACCCAGTACTTC.

This clonotype is classed as medium-sized (0.01 to 0.1%). The gene calls are TRBV6-1 and TRBJ2-1, with D possibly matching TRBD1 (5 bases). V shed 6 bases and J shed 6 bases, with 12 bases lying between them. This CDR3 contains 13 residues. Per the germline V gene, CDR1 is MNHNS and CDR2 is SASEGT. The CDR3 sequence is CASSMGHLNEQFF. In DNA form, the CDR3 reads TGTGCCAGCAGCATGGGGCACCTCAATGAGCAGTTCTTC.

This clonotype is medium-sized. This may come from a read error, since a much larger clone is one base off. V and J are TRBV7-3 and TRBJ2-1; TRBD2 might be the D (6 bases). The DNA end is a closer match to TRBJ2-7, so the J assignment may be wrong. CDR1 is SGHTA and CDR2 is FQGTGA in the germline V gene. CDR3 length: 16 amino acids. For the CDR3, the DNA is TGTGCCAGCAGCTTCGAAGCGGGCCTCTCCTACAATGAGCAGTACTTC. Its translation is CASSFEAGLSYNEQYF.

This clonotype was recorded at least ten times. The rearrangement uses TRBV24-1 and TRBJ2-5; D unclear. CDR1 is KGHDR and CDR2 is SFDVKD in the germline V gene. The CDR3 covers 12 residues. V was cut by 7 bases and J by 2 bases, with 7 bases left in between. CDR3 bases: TGTGCCACCAGCGGATCACAAGAGACCCAGTACTTC. This gives the protein CATSGSQETQYF.

Regarding this clonotype: This may arise from a read error, as a much more abundant clone is one base away. The chain carries TRBV11-2 and TRBJ2-7; D is perhaps TRBD1 (6 bases). The germline gives CDR1 SGHAT, CDR2 FQNNGV. Trimming removed 5 bases at V and 7 bases at J, with 21 bases between. The CDR3 runs to 15 residues. The CDR3: CASSPQWTDYNEQYF. For the CDR3, the DNA is TGTGCCAGCAGCCCGCAGTGGACAGACTACAATGAGCAGTACTTC.

This clonotype was counted ten times or more. A single base separates this from a much larger clone, so it may be a read error. The chain carries TRBV12-3 or TRBV12-4 and TRBJ2-1; D gene uncertain. The closer fit of TRBJ2-7 to the DNA end suggests the J call may be wrong. CDR3 length equals 16 residues. CDR3 sequence: CASSASTLSSYNEQYF. Here the CDR3 DNA reads TGTGCCAGCAGTGCCTCGACCTTGAGCTCCTACAATGAGCAGTACTTC.

About this clonotype: The CDR3 carries no conserved terminal phenylalanine or tryptophan, so it likely arises from a read error. Because the CDR3's place on the DNA is in doubt, the DNA is left out and the CDR3 is given as listed by TCRdb. This sequence joins TRBV7-4 and TRBJ2-3; TRBD1 is the table's D call and was not checked against the DNA. A total of 16 residues make up the CDR3, ends included. Germline values: CDR1 SGHVT, CDR2 SQSDAQ. The CDR3 region is CASSSLDRGGGYTFGP.

This clonotype has at least ten counts. J is TRBJ1-1 and V is TRBV10-3; weak D call: TRBD1 (6 bases). The germline V gene has CDR1 ENHRY and CDR2 SYGVKD. V lost 3 bases and J lost 12, with 20 bases in between. The CDR3 runs 14 residues. In DNA form, the CDR3 reads TGTGCCATCAGTGAAAGGGGAGGACGCCAGGGGACTTTCTTT. Protein sequence: CAISERGGRQGTFF.

For this clonotype: A much larger clone lies a single base off, so this may be a read error. The chain employs TRBV19 and TRBJ2-3; weak D call: TRBD1 (6 bases). The end of the DNA is better explained by TRBJ2-7, so the J call may be wrong. This CDR3 is 15 amino acids long. The germline gives CDR1 LNHDA, CDR2 SQIVND (reference sequence). For the CDR3, the DNA is TGTGCCAGTAGTATAGAACAGGGACCCTACAATGAGCAGTACTTC. Its protein product is CASSIEQGPYNEQYF.

This clonotype was detected many times. The V and J genes are TRBV28 and TRBJ1-6, with D perhaps matching TRBD1 (6 bases). V shed 7 bases and J shed 9 bases, with 19 bases lying between them. Germline V lookup: CDR1 MDHEN, CDR2 SYDVKM. There are 15 residues in the CDR3. The CDR3 protein is CASIQEGGGGSPLHF. CDR3 in DNA: TGTGCCAGCATCCAAGAGGGGGGGGGAGGTTCACCCCTCCACTTT.

Relative to its sample, this clonotype is medium-sized. The chain has TRBV4-2 and TRBJ2-3; 12 bases align to TRBD2. With V trimmed by 0 bases and J by 4 bases, 2 bases remained unmatched. The germline V gene encodes CDR1 LGHNA and CDR2 YNFKEQ. The CDR3 runs to 16 residues. Here the CDR3 DNA reads TGTGCCAGCAGCCAAGAGTCTAGCGGGGGGGCAGATACGCAGTATTTT. It specifies CASSQESSGGADTQYF.